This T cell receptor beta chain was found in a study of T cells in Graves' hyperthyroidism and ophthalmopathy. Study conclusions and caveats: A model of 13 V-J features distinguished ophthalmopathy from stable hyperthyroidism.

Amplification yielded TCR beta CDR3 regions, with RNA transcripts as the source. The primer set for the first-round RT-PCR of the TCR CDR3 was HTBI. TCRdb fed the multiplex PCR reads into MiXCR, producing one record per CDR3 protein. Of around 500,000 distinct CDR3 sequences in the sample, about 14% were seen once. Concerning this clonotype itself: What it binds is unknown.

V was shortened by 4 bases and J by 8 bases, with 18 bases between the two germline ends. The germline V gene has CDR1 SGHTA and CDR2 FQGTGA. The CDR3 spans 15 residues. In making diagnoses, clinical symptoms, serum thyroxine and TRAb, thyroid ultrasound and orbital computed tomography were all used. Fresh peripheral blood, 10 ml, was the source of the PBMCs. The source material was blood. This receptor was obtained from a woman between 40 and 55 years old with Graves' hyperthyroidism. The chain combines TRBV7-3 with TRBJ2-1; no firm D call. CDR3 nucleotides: TGTGCCAGCAGCTCCCCAGGCCTCACCGAGGATGAGCAGTTCTTC. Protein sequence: CASSSPGLTEDEQFF.